This is a list of T cell receptor beta chains from one sample in a study of blood T cell repertoires in COVID-19. The protocol was immunoSEQ multiplex PCR, while the TCRdb copy is restricted to in-frame clones and leaves out a portion. The sample yields approximately 150,000 clones, 85% to 90% seen once. The specimen sequenced was peripheral blood. The receptors originated from a woman between 50 and 59 years old with active or convalescent COVID-19. The conserved cysteine and the conserved F or W are not part of the CDR3 here.

V gene: TRBV14; CDR3 protein: ASSQDRLGLAATDTQY
V gene: TRBV19; CDR3 protein: ASSDPGQGSPLH
V gene: TRBV2; CDR3 protein: ASSELAEFYEQY
V gene: TRBV28; CDR3 protein: ASRRGGGRTEAF
V gene: TRBV5-1; CDR3 protein: ASSLQGQEKLF
V gene: TRBV5-1; CDR3 protein: ASREGNNSPLH
V gene: TRBV19; CDR3 protein: ASSINPGLGTEAF
V gene: TRBV6-2/TRBV6-3; CDR3 protein: ASSYSSGDTYTGELF
V gene: TRBV7-8; CDR3 protein: ASSLVREGSYEQY
V gene: TRBV4-3; CDR3 protein: ASSQDWGQGRGGYT
V gene: TRBV25-1; CDR3 protein: ASSLEDGGEQF
V gene: TRBV28; CDR3 protein: ASSLHTTGMNTEAF
V gene: TRBV4-3; CDR3 protein: ASSQDAGSGNTIY
V gene: TRBV20-1; CDR3 protein: SASSVRGPFPRRTMNTEAF
V gene: TRBV7-9; CDR3 protein: ASSLYELGRTEAF
V gene: TRBV4-2; CDR3 protein: ASSQEPGTTGGETQY
V gene: TRBV7-9; CDR3 protein: ASSLASGRINEQF
V gene: TRBV19; CDR3 protein: ASSIANPNYGYT
V gene: TRBV9; CDR3 protein: ASSSPPGDRVGNTIY
V gene: TRBV30; CDR3 protein: AWGDRVEEKLF
V gene: TRBV30; CDR3 protein: AWGTDNSPLH
V gene: TRBV12-3/TRBV12-4; CDR3 protein: ASSLRLATIY
V gene: TRBV2; CDR3 protein: ATCPARGVEAF
V gene: TRBV5-4; CDR3 protein: ASSGGEGETQY
V gene: TRBV5-5; CDR3 protein: ASSQGGDRASGNTIY
V gene: TRBV28; CDR3 protein: ASSLGLAIGTDTQY
V gene: TRBV14; CDR3 protein: ASSQTGQGKETQY
V gene: TRBV2; CDR3 protein: ASKREYEQY
V gene: TRBV14; CDR3 protein: ASSYWDNYEQY
V gene: TRBV29-1; CDR3 protein: SVEGTGFDTEAF
V gene: TRBV19; CDR3 protein: ASSTNDQAGFTNEQQF
V gene: TRBV5-4; CDR3 protein: ASNAGGNSPLH
V gene: TRBV4-3; CDR3 protein: ASSRNPQGYGTEAF
V gene: TRBV19; CDR3 protein: ASTPGAVNTEAF
V gene: TRBV6-1; CDR3 protein: ASSEDRGNTEAF
V gene: TRBV19; CDR3 protein: ASSIGAGVPDTQY
V gene: TRBV6-5; CDR3 protein: ASSSRDQGIYGYT
V gene: TRBV6-6; CDR3 protein: ASTKEGYTEAF
V gene: TRBV10-3; CDR3 protein: AISDLAWTSSERNYGYT
V gene: TRBV6-1; CDR3 protein: ASSENPGTRRDQPQH
V gene: TRBV29-1; CDR3 protein: SVPTTSGRASATQY
V gene: TRBV6-5; CDR3 protein: ASSYLLRGTEAF
V gene: TRBV28; CDR3 protein: ASSFYPGATSTMNTEAF
V gene: TRBV28; CDR3 protein: ASTRVEAF
V gene: TRBV3-1/TRBV3-2; CDR3 protein: ASSQEGPLAGVTDTQY
V gene: TRBV7-7; CDR3 protein: ASSYTSGRTDTQY
V gene: TRBV30; CDR3 protein: AWSVKGHNQPQH
V gene: TRBV7-9; CDR3 protein: ASSLGTSGRYQETQY
V gene: TRBV6-5; CDR3 protein: ASRGRDSYNSPLH
V gene: TRBV19; CDR3 protein: ASSPEPGQENEAF
V gene: TRBV6-6; CDR3 protein: ASRPEEVYGYT
V gene: TRBV6-2/TRBV6-3; CDR3 protein: ASSRQGLDEQY